This is a list of T cell receptor beta chains from one sample in a study of regulatory T cells in long-lasting Graves disease. MiXCR, run by TCRdb on the multiplex PCR reads, gives a single entry per CDR3 protein. The sample has some 600,000 distinct CDR3 sequences; about 16% are singletons. This sample was shared with a second study, whose subject was T cells in Graves' hyperthyroidism and ophthalmopathy.

This material consisted of peripheral blood mononuclear cells (PBMCs), taken at new diagnosis, from a patient treated with antithyroid drugs. The receptors derive from a man in his late teens or twenties with Graves disease. Each CDR3 is given with its conserved first and last residue. D genes are given only for firm matches. Clone size is stated in some rows and not others, as once, few, many or a class when expanded.

NA	15	TRBD2	TRBV20-1	TRBJ2-3	CSARDPSSGNDMKYF	TGCAGTGCTAGAGATCCGTCTAGCGGGAATGACATGAAGTATTTT
many	12	NA	TRBV12-3/TRBV12-4	TRBJ2-7	CASSFFIGEQYF	TGTGCCAGCAGTTTCTTCATCGGCGAGCAGTACTTC
NA	13	NA	TRBV10-3	TRBJ2-7	CAISEARTYEQYF	TGTGCCATCAGTGAAGCCAGAACCTACGAGCAGTACTTC
many	11	NA	TRBV25-1	TRBJ1-2	CASSYMDGYTF	TGTGCCAGCAGTTATATGGATGGCTACACCTTC
NA	16	TRBD2	TRBV9	TRBJ2-7	CASSVATGGGPYEQYF	TGTGCCAGCAGCGTAGCTACGGGGGGGGGCCCTTACGAGCAGTACTTC
few	15	NA	TRBV7-8	TRBJ1-1	CASSFAGLMNTEAFF	TGTGCCAGCAGCTTCGCGGGACTGATGAACACTGAAGCTTTCTTT
NA	12	NA	TRBV28	TRBJ1-2	CASSLGHYGYTF	TGTGCCAGCAGTCTTGGGCACTATGGCTACACCTTC
many	12	NA	TRBV29-1	TRBJ2-7	CSVGIGKYEQYF	TGCAGCGTTGGGATAGGGAAGTACGAGCAGTACTTC
few	13	NA	TRBV20-1	TRBJ2-2	CSALDSPTGELFF	TGCAGTGCTTTGGACAGTCCCACCGGGGAGCTGTTTTTT
many	12	TRBD2	TRBV30	TRBJ2-1	CAWRTSAGEQFF	TGTGCCTGGAGGACTAGCGCCGGTGAGCAGTTCTTC
many	17	TRBD1	TRBV6-1	TRBJ2-7	CASIKYPGGQGANEQYF	TGTGCCAGCATAAAATACCCGGGTGGACAGGGGGCCAACGAGCAGTACTTC
few	17	NA	TRBV7-2	TRBJ1-2	CASSPNNRQAPNYGYTF	TGTGCCAGCAGCCCGAACAACCGACAGGCACCTAACTATGGCTACACCTTC
NA	15	TRBD2	TRBV10-3	TRBJ2-3	CAISESASGGGTQYF	TGTGCCATCAGTGAGTCGGCTAGCGGGGGGGGTACGCAGTATTTT
many	16	NA	TRBV28	TRBJ2-3	CASSFSPRESTDTQYF	TGTGCCAGCAGTTTCTCCCCACGGGAAAGTACAGATACGCAGTATTTT
NA	15	NA	TRBV19	TRBJ1-5	CASSIAGYSNQPQHF	TGTGCCAGTAGTATAGCCGGGTATAGCAATCAGCCCCAGCATTTT
many	16	NA	TRBV3-1	TRBJ1-2	CASSQDLRGRDYGYTF	TGTGCCAGCAGCCAAGATCTACGGGGAAGAGACTATGGCTACACCTTC
few	18	TRBD1	TRBV6-5	TRBJ1-6	CASSSGTGGLIYNSPLHF	TGTGCCAGCAGTTCCGGGACAGGGGGTTTAATTTATAATTCACCCCTCCACTTT